The 32 T cell receptor beta chains below all came from one sample that was sequenced in a study of T-cell memory formation after mild COVID-19. Each CDR3 protein is one row after TCRdb ran MiXCR on the 5' RACE reads. The top ten hold 7.5% to 10% of the sample, which has approximately 400,000 distinct CDR3 sequences, less than 25% seen once. The sample was PBMCs or a T cell subset sorted from them (not recorded which). These receptors were collected from an adult woman who had mild COVID-19 (a few samples of this study predate the infection). Cell type and time point are not known.

The chain employs TRBV5-1 and TRBJ2-5, with D unresolved. CDR3 length: 14 residues. V gave up 4 bases and J gave up 0 bases, with 10 bases separating them. CDR1 and CDR2 from the germline V gene are SGHRS and YFSETQ. The CDR3 reads CASSPQTYQETQYF. The CDR3 DNA is TGCGCCAGCAGCCCCCAGACATACCAAGAGACCCAGTACTTC.

This sequence joins TRBV12-3 or TRBV12-4 and TRBJ1-1; D is undetermined. The CDR3 covers 11 residues. Trimming pared 6 bases from V and 7 bases from J, leaving 9 bases between. CDR3 coding DNA: TGTGCCAGCAGCCTTAGGATTGAAGCTTTCTTT. This encodes CASSLRIEAFF.

The V and J genes are TRBV6-1 and TRBJ1-1; 9 nucleotides align to TRBD1. Germline trimming cut 0 bases from V and 11 bases from J; bases unmatched to any gene: 7. CDR3 length: 14 amino acids. The germline gives CDR1 MNHNS, CDR2 SASEGT. The CDR3 DNA reads as TGTGCCAGCAGTGAAGCTTCTACAGGGGGCGAGGCTTTCTTT. Translated, it gives CASSEASTGGEAFF.

At least ten counts were recorded for this clonotype. The rearrangement joins TRBV7-2 to TRBJ1-2; weak D call: TRBD1 (5 bases). Between the trimmed V and J ends, which lost 2 bases and 3 bases, there was a span of 19 bases. The CDR3 has 17 residues. Germline values: CDR1 SGHTA, CDR2 FQGNSA. The CDR3 region has the DNA TGTGCCAGCAGCTTATTGGGCAGGGAGGAACAGCACTATGGCTACACCTTC. Encoded protein: CASSLLGREEQHYGYTF.

This clonotype was picked up a small number of times. The J gene is TRBJ2-7, the V gene TRBV9; tentatively, D is TRBD1 (5 bases). Between the trimmed V and J ends, which lost 3 bases and 3 bases, there was a span of 7 bases. CDR3 length: 12 amino acids. Germline V gene data show CDR1 as SGDLS and CDR2 as YYNGEE. The CDR3 DNA is TGTGCCAGCAGCGCAGGGAACTACGAGCAGTACTTC. Its translation is CASSAGNYEQYF.

The chain joins TRBV12-3 or TRBV12-4 to TRBJ1-1, with D possibly being TRBD1 (6 bases). CDR3 size: 16 residues. V was clipped by 3 bases and J by 1 base, with 15 bases between them. The CDR3 DNA reads TGTGCCAGCAGTTTCGTCACAGGGCTCCCGAACACTGAAGCTTTCTTT. Protein product: CASSFVTGLPNTEAFF.

This clonotype has only a few counts. V gene TRBV4-1 combines with J gene TRBJ2-1, with a possible D match to TRBD1 (6 bases). V was trimmed by 4 bases and J by 5 bases, leaving 21 bases between them. Germline loops: CDR1 MGHRA, CDR2 YSYEKL. The CDR3 length is 17 residues. CDR3 sequence (DNA): TGCGCCAGCAGCCCCACCCCGACGGGACAAGGAAACAATGAGCAGTTCTTC. Translation gives CASSPTPTGQGNNEQFF.

The rearrangement links TRBV18 to TRBJ2-3, with TRBD2 identical over 11 bases. J was trimmed by 0 bases and V by 8 bases; bases with no gene match: 7. CDR3 length: 16 amino acids. Germline-derived CDR1 and CDR2 are KGHSH and LQKENI. The CDR3 DNA reads as TGTGCCAGCGTTGCGACTAGCGGGGCTAGCACAGATACGCAGTATTTT. Its protein is CASVATSGASTDTQYF.

This clonotype was recorded a few times. The rearrangement joins TRBV5-1 to TRBJ2-7; no reliable D call. V lost 0 bases and J 0 bases, leaving 7 bases between the germline ends. Germline V lookup: CDR1 SGHRS, CDR2 YFSETQ. CDR3 size: 14 residues. In DNA form, the CDR3 reads TGCGCCAGCAGCTTGGACACAAGCTCCTACGAGCAGTACTTC. Amino acids: CASSLDTSSYEQYF.

There are many counts of this clonotype. The genes are TRBV14 and TRBJ2-3; possible D gene TRBD1, 5 bases. The CDR3 contains 16 residues. The germline CDR1 and CDR2 sequences are SGHDN and FVKESK. V lost 3 bases and J lost 4, with 17 bases in between. CDR3 sequence: CASSQQGWGLADTQYF. The CDR3 DNA reads TGTGCCAGCAGCCAGCAGGGATGGGGTTTAGCAGATACGCAGTATTTT.

This clonotype has a handful of counts. The chain recombines TRBV12-3 or TRBV12-4 with TRBJ1-1, with a weak D call TRBD1 (5 bases). The CDR3 runs to 16 residues. Trimming shortened V by 4 bases and J by 0 bases, and 15 bases separated the two germline ends. CDR3 nucleotides: TGTGCCAGCAGTTCCAATCAGGGATTGATGAACACTGAAGCTTTCTTT. This gives the protein CASSSNQGLMNTEAFF.

This clonotype showed up just a few times. The chain recombines TRBV5-1 with TRBJ1-1, with TRBD1 identical over 7 bases. The CDR3 has 12 residues. J was trimmed by 11 bases and V by 4 bases; bases with no gene match: 8. Germline CDR1 is SGHRS and CDR2 is YFSETQ. This CDR3 is CASSTTGDVAFF. The CDR3 DNA reads TGCGCCAGCAGCACCACAGGGGATGTCGCTTTCTTT. The whole variable domain, filled in from reference TRBV5-1 and TRBJ1-1, reads KAGVTQTPRYLIKTRGQQVTLSCSPISGHRSVSWYQQTPGQGLQFLFEYFSETQRNKGNFPGRFSGRQFSNSRSEMNVSTLELGDSALYLCASSTTGDVAFFGQGTRLTVV.

CDR3 residues: CASSLSLPQGGGYTF. The CDR3, as DNA: TGTGCCAGCAGCTTGTCCCTCCCCCAGGGTGGTGGCTACACCTTC. The chain carries TRBV7-8 and TRBJ1-2, with D tentatively TRBD1 (5 bases). V was cut by 3 bases and J by 7 bases, with 18 bases left in between. Germline CDR1 SGHVS, CDR2 FQNEAQ. The CDR3 totals 15 residues. The full variable domain, its missing parts supplied by reference TRBV7-8 and TRBJ1-2, is GAGVSQSPRYKVAKRGQDVALRCDPISGHVSLFWYQQALGQGPEFLTYFQNEAQLDKSGLPSDRFFAERPEGSVSTLKIQRTQQEDSAVYLCASSLSLPQGGGYTFGSGTRLTVV.

The chain links TRBV5-5 to TRBJ2-5, with 7 bases lining up with TRBD2. Unmatched junction bases numbered 17, after V lost 7 bases and J lost 5 bases. The germline V gene has CDR1 SGHKS and CDR2 YYEKEE (reference sequence). This CDR3 contains 16 residues. CDR3 DNA: TGTGCCAGCTGGGGCACGGCGAAGGGAGGGATGGAGACCCAGTACTTC. This encodes CASWGTAKGGMETQYF.

The chain links TRBV12-3 or TRBV12-4 to TRBJ2-3; 10 bases map to TRBD2. Trimming cost V 6 bases and J 4 bases; bases outside gene matches: 7. The CDR3 sequence is 15 residues long. CDR3 coding DNA: TGTGCCAGCAGCTCAGCGGGAGGGCCTGCAGATACGCAGTATTTT. This encodes CASSSAGGPADTQYF.

The V and J genes are TRBV18 and TRBJ2-7, with 8 positions matching TRBD2. Trimming removed 2 bases from V and 3 bases from J; junction bases left unmatched: 9. Germline values: CDR1 KGHSH, CDR2 LQKENI. This CDR3 is built from 16 residues. CDR3 residues: CASSPNRAGVIYEQYF. DNA of the CDR3: TGTGCCAGCTCACCAAATCGAGCGGGAGTTATCTACGAGCAGTACTTC. Using reference TRBV18 and TRBJ2-7 for the parts outside the CDR3, the full variable domain is NAGVMQNPRHLVRRRGQEARLRCSPMKGHSHVYWYRQLPEEGLKFMVYLQKENIIDESGMPKERFSAEFPKEGPSILRIQQVVRGDSAAYFCASSPNRAGVIYEQYFGPGTRLTVT.

A few counts support this clonotype. The J gene is TRBJ1-6, the V gene TRBV5-5; a weak D match, TRBD1 (6 bases). Trimming cost V 4 bases and J 7 bases, with 9 bases left between them. CDR1 is SGHKS and CDR2 is YYEKEE in the germline V gene (reference sequence). The CDR3 loop spans 13 amino acids. CDR3 sequence (DNA): TGTGCCAGCAGCCGGGACACCAATTCACCCCTCCACTTT. Residues: CASSRDTNSPLHF.

This clonotype was counted only a few times. The chain recombines TRBV6-5 with TRBJ2-4, with 8 bases lining up with TRBD1. The CDR3 runs to 13 residues. Germline assignment: CDR1 MNHEY and CDR2 SVGAGI. After removal of 2 bases from V and 11 bases from J, the junction contained 5 bases not matched to a gene. The CDR3 spells CASSYGQGALQYF. CDR3 DNA: TGTGCCAGCAGTTACGGACAGGGAGCACTTCAGTACTTC.

This clonotype has ten or more counts. The V and J genes are TRBV12-3 or TRBV12-4 and TRBJ1-1; no firm D call. The CDR3 contains 14 residues. Trimming cost V 5 bases and J 4 bases, with 14 bases left between them. The CDR3 loop is CASSPTGRSTEAFF. CDR3 coding DNA: TGTGCCAGCAGTCCTACCGGGAGGTCCACTGAAGCTTTCTTT.

There are a few counts of this clonotype. The V gene is TRBV21-1, the J gene TRBJ1-2. TRBV21-1 is designated a pseudogene. This CDR3 spans 13 amino acids. The CDR3 DNA is TGTGCCAGCAGCAATAGGCTCACATGGGGCTACACCTTC. Amino acids: CASSNRLTWGYTF.

The chain employs TRBV7-9 and TRBJ2-7; 7 bases align to TRBD1. Germline CDR1 is SEHNR and CDR2 is FQNEAQ (reference sequence). This CDR3 has 17 residues. V dropped 3 bases and J dropped 0; count of bases not matched to a gene: 11. The DNA of the CDR3 is TGTGCCAGCAGCTTGAAGACAACCGGGACAGCCTCCTACGAGCAGTACTTC. Translation gives CASSLKTTGTASYEQYF.

The chain is built from TRBV5-1 and TRBJ2-3; D is undetermined. There are 14 residues in the CDR3. V dropped 4 bases and J dropped 1 base, with 10 bases sitting between them. The germline CDR1 and CDR2 sequences are SGHRS and YFSETQ. The DNA for the CDR3 is TGCGCCAGCAGCCCCGAGCTAGGCACAGATACGCAGTATTTT. Translating it yields CASSPELGTDTQYF.

The chain's CDR3 is CASSIGLVGEQYF. The CDR3 DNA reads as TGTGCCAGCAGCATTGGACTAGTGGGTGAGCAGTACTTC. This rearrangement joins TRBV7-2 to TRBJ2-7, with 7 bases fitting TRBD2. The V gene's germline CDR1 is SGHTA and CDR2 FQGNSA. The CDR3 totals 13 residues. J was trimmed by 7 bases and V by 5 bases; bases with no gene match: 8.

This clonotype came up a few times. This chain joins TRBV12-3 or TRBV12-4 and TRBJ1-6; TRBD1 aligns across 8 bases. The ends lost 7 bases at V and 9 bases at J; junction bases unmatched: 17. CDR3 size: 17 residues. Here the CDR3 reads CASTTDWSGTGPSPLHF. CDR3 DNA: TGTGCCAGCACCACCGATTGGTCCGGGACAGGACCTTCACCCCTCCACTTT.

The chain couples TRBV7-9 to TRBJ1-2; D is unclear. Germline V gene lookup returns CDR1 SEHNR and CDR2 FQNEAQ (reference sequence). V gave up 3 bases and J gave up 5 bases, with 10 bases separating them. CDR3 size: 13 residues. CDR3 in amino acids: CASSFDGLYGYTF. CDR3 nucleotides: TGTGCCAGCAGCTTCGATGGGCTTTATGGCTACACCTTC. The full variable domain, completed using reference TRBV7-9 and TRBJ1-2, is DTGVSQNPRHKITKRGQNVTFRCDPISEHNRLYWYRQTLGQGPEFLTYFQNEAQLEKSRLLSDRFSAERPKGSFSTLEIQRTEQGDSAMYLCASSFDGLYGYTFGSGTRLTVV.

This clonotype was recorded a few times. This chain joins TRBV24-1 and TRBJ2-1, with 8 positions matching TRBD2. Trimming removed 9 bases from V and 5 bases from J; junction bases left unmatched: 17. Germline CDR1 KGHDR, CDR2 SFDVKD. The CDR3 sequence is 17 residues long. The CDR3 sequence is CATSGLGQGGANNEQFF. DNA for the CDR3: TGTGCCACCTCGGGACTAGGGCAGGGTGGGGCTAACAATGAGCAGTTCTTC.

This rearrangement joins TRBV18 to TRBJ2-7; the D gene is possibly TRBD1 (5 bases). The germline gives CDR1 KGHSH, CDR2 LQKENI. The CDR3 runs to 13 residues. V lost 3 bases to trimming and J lost 3 bases, with 9 bases between them. CDR3 DNA sequence: TGTGCCAGCTCACCGGGGCCCTTCTACGAGCAGTACTTC. Translating gives CASSPGPFYEQYF.

V usage is TRBV4-2 and J usage is TRBJ2-3; 8 bases match TRBD2. The germline CDR1 and CDR2 sequences are LGHNA and YNFKEQ. With 4 bases clipped from V and 0 bases from J, the junction kept 3 bases outside the gene matches. The CDR3 extends over 15 amino acids. The CDR3 is CASSLGLDSTDTQYF. The CDR3 DNA reads TGTGCCAGCAGCCTGGGACTAGATAGCACAGATACGCAGTATTTT.

This clonotype was counted a few times. The V call is TRBV3-1, the J call TRBJ2-5; D is unresolved. Trimming stripped 1 base from V and 5 bases from J, with 5 bases between. The CDR3 covers 12 residues. From germline, CDR1 is LGHDT and CDR2 YNNKEL (reference sequence). The CDR3 region is CASSQVKETQYF. CDR3 bases: TGTGCCAGCAGCCAAGTCAAGGAGACCCAGTACTTC.

This clonotype occurred a few times. The chain employs TRBV12-3 or TRBV12-4 and TRBJ1-2, with a tentative D call TRBD1 (5 bases). This CDR3 is built from 13 residues. The germline V and J ends were trimmed by 9 bases and 2 bases, with 13 bases remaining between them. CDR3 nucleotides: TGTGCCAGTGGGTATTGGGGGAACTATGGCTACACCTTC. Translation gives CASGYWGNYGYTF.

This clonotype was seen more than once but under ten times. This rearrangement joins TRBV7-3 to TRBJ1-2; 8 bases line up with TRBD1. The CDR3 runs to 16 residues. The junction had 8 bases not matched to a gene; V was cut back by 0 bases and J by 5 bases. Germline CDR1 and CDR2: SGHTA and FQGTGA. The DNA for the CDR3 is TGTGCCAGCAGCTTAACCGCGGGACAGGTGACTTATGGCTACACCTTC. Its protein product is CASSLTAGQVTYGYTF.

This chain uses TRBV6-2 or TRBV6-3 with TRBJ2-3; no definite D call. The CDR3 consists of 14 residues. Trimming took 6 bases from V and 5 from J, leaving 15 bases between them. Germline CDR1 is MNHEY and CDR2 is SVGEGT. CDR3 sequence: CASSPGPMIDTQYF. The CDR3, as DNA: TGTGCCAGCAGCCCCGGGCCTATGATAGATACGCAGTATTTT.